The 5 T cell receptor beta chains reported below all come from one sample, sequenced in a study of T cell responses to AZD1222 COVID-19 vaccine (TCRdb year 2021). The method was the immunoSEQ multiplex PCR assay. As stored in TCRdb, this immuneACCESS dataset retains in-frame rearrangements with V and J assigned. A fraction of the clones does not appear; measured against another copy, unresolved V genes explain less than half of the discrepancy, and the remainder lacks a known reason. For this sample the table gives under 150,000 clones, of which approximately 90% were detected only once. 5.5% of the sample lies in the top ten. The time point label on this specimen signifies: baseline before first vaccination. The source material was peripheral blood, sampled on day 0 of AZD1222 vaccination. Receptors were obtained from an adult in good health.

V usage is TRBV28 and J usage is TRBJ1-2, with D hard to call. Trimming stripped 3 bases from V and 4 bases from J, with 12 bases between. This CDR3 is 14 amino acids long. Looked up from germline, CDR1 is MDHEN and CDR2 is SYDVKM. CDR3 DNA sequence: TGTGCCAGCAGTTTCCCACAGAGAGCCTATGGCTACACCTTC. Its protein is CASSFPQRAYGYTF.

The chain recombines TRBV7-3 with TRBJ2-2; the match to TRBD1 covers 12 bases. The trim removed 5 bases at V and 2 bases at J, leaving 3 bases unmatched. Germline CDR1 reads SGHTA; CDR2 reads FQGTGA. The CDR3 loop spans 16 amino acids. For the CDR3, the DNA is TGTGCCAGCAGCCGGGACAGGGGGCAAAACACCGGGGAGCTGTTTTTT. Translating it yields CASSRDRGQNTGELFF.

This chain joins TRBV9 and TRBJ2-1; D possibly corresponds to TRBD2 (5 bases). CDR3 length: 15 residues. V lost 0 bases, J lost 2 bases, and 9 bases lay in between. Germline loops: CDR1 SGDLS, CDR2 YYNGEE. The CDR3 DNA reads as TGTGCCAGCAGCGTAGCTGACGGGACCTACAATGAGCAGTTCTTC. This sequence encodes CASSVADGTYNEQFF.

V and J are TRBV11-2 and TRBJ1-1; a weak D match, TRBD1 (5 bases). The germline gives CDR1 SGHAT, CDR2 FQNNGV. The ends were cut back, 3 bases at V and 10 bases at J, with 15 bases in the middle. CDR3 length: 13 residues. CDR3 protein: CASSFLAGAAAFF. The CDR3 bases are TGTGCCAGCAGCTTCTTAGCCGGGGCAGCAGCTTTCTTT. Filled out from reference TRBV11-2 and TRBJ1-1, the complete variable domain reads EAGVAQSPRYKIIEKRQSVAFWCNPISGHATLYWYQQILGQGPKLLIQFQNNGVVDDSQLPKDRFSAERLKGVDSTLKIQPAKLEDSAVYLCASSFLAGAAAFFGQGTRLTVV.

This clone was observed once. J is TRBJ1-1 and V is TRBV28, with 9 positions matching TRBD1. J gave up 7 bases and V 5 bases, and 11 bases lay outside the gene matches. The CDR3 spans 15 residues. Germline values: CDR1 MDHEN, CDR2 SYDVKM. The CDR3 loop reads CASSPIHRGQGEAFF. The DNA of the CDR3 is TGTGCCAGCAGTCCCATTCACAGGGGGCAGGGTGAAGCTTTCTTT.